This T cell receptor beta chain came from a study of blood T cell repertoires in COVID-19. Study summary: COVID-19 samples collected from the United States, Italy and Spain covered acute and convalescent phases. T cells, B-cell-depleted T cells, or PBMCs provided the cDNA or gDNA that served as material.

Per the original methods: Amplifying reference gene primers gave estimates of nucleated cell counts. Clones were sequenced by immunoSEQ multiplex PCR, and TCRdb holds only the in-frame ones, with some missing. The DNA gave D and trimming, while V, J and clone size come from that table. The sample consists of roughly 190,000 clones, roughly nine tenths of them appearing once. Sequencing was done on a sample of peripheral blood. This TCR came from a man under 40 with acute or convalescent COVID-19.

CDR3 sequence reads: CASSATGGSETQYF. The CDR3 coding sequence is TGTGCCAGCAGCGCAACAGGGGGCTCGGAGACCCAGTACTTC. The genes are TRBV9 and TRBJ2-5; 9 bases match TRBD1. V lost 3 bases, J lost 5 bases, and 5 bases stayed unmatched. Looked up from germline, CDR1 is SGDLS and CDR2 is YYNGEE. The CDR3 has 14 residues.